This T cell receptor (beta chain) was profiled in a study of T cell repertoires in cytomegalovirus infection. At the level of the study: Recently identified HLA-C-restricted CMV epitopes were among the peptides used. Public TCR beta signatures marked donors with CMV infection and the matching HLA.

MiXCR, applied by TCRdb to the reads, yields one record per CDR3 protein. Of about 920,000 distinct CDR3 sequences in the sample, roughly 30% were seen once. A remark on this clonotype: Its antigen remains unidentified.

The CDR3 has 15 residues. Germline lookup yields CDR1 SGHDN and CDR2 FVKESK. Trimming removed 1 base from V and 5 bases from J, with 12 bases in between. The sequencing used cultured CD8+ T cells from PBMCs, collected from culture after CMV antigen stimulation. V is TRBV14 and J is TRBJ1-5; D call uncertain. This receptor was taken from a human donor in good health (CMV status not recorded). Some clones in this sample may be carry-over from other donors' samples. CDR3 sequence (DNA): TGTGCCAGCAGCCAAGCAGGCCCTGGGTATCAGCCCCAGCATTTT. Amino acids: CASSQAGPGYQPQHF.